Sequencing of this T cell receptor beta chain was carried out in a study of long-term antiretroviral therapy in people with HIV. Study results and limitations: Comparison with controls showed narrower CDR3 length ranges in HIV repertoires. Gathering of blood took place between the mid-2000s and the late 2010s, possibly under older ART regimens. Documentation of ART adherence, viral resistance or therapy changes was absent.

People in the study who had HIV all got their treatment in the United States. With respect to this clone: Its target is not known.

Trimming cost V 2 bases and J 2 bases, with 3 bases left between them. The CDR3 covers 13 residues. Germline-derived CDR1 and CDR2 are MRHNA and SNTAGT. The run of the v3.0 immunoSEQ assay was at survey level. Using immunoSEQ multiplex PCR, the repertoire was profiled, and TCRdb retains in-frame clones only, with some absent. Among 25,000 to 35,000 clones listed, 94% were seen once. V usage is TRBV6-4 and J usage is TRBJ2-2; D ambiguous. Material: unsorted PBMCs, obtained about 7.2 years after starting antiretroviral therapy. This TCR came from a man aged 50 or older with HIV. The CDR3 DNA reads as TGTGCCAGCAGTGACGCAAACACCGGGGAGCTGTTTTTT. It specifies CASSDANTGELFF.